This is a list of T cell receptor beta chains from one sample in a study of blood T cell repertoires in COVID-19. Produced via immunoSEQ multiplex PCR; TCRdb's table is partial and in-frame only. The sample includes 140,000 or so clones, roughly nine tenths of them seen just once. Sequencing was done on a sample of peripheral blood. The origin of the receptors is a human donor in a cohort sampled during active COVID-19. CDR3s include the opening cysteine and the closing phenylalanine or tryptophan. Fields, in order: D gene, CDR3 length, V gene, J gene, clone size, CDR3 DNA, CDR3 protein. The D gene is left open where the match is weak. Size values are once, few and many counts, or a class for expanded clones, and some rows have none.

D gene: TRBD2
CDR3 length: 17
V gene: TRBV7-2
J gene: TRBJ2-3
clone size: .
CDR3 DNA: TGTGCCAGCAGCTGGACTGGGACTAGCGCTAGCACAGATACGCAGTATTTT
CDR3 protein: CASSWTGTSASTDTQYF

D gene: .
CDR3 length: 13
V gene: TRBV19
J gene: TRBJ1-4
clone size: .
CDR3 DNA: TGTGCCAGTAGTATCACAGGGTATGAAAAACTGTTTTTT
CDR3 protein: CASSITGYEKLFF

D gene: .
CDR3 length: 15
V gene: TRBV6-4
J gene: TRBJ2-3
clone size: once
CDR3 DNA: TGTGCCAGCAGTGTAGTGGCGGGAAGTTCCGATACGCAGTATTTT
CDR3 protein: CASSVVAGSSDTQYF

D gene: TRBD2
CDR3 length: 14
V gene: TRBV5-1
J gene: TRBJ2-3
clone size: .
CDR3 DNA: TGCGCCAGCAGCCCCGGGACTAGTAGCGATACGCAGTATTTT
CDR3 protein: CASSPGTSSDTQYF

D gene: TRBD2
CDR3 length: 14
V gene: TRBV29-1
J gene: TRBJ2-1
clone size: .
CDR3 DNA: TGCAGCGTTACCGGGACTAGCGGGGACAATGAGCAGTTCTTC
CDR3 protein: CSVTGTSGDNEQFF

D gene: TRBD1
CDR3 length: 15
V gene: TRBV6-5
J gene: TRBJ1-4
clone size: .
CDR3 DNA: TGTGCCAGCAGTTCGCCAGGGGGCGCGAATGAAAAACTGTTTTTT
CDR3 protein: CASSSPGGANEKLFF

D gene: TRBD2
CDR3 length: 12
V gene: TRBV2
J gene: TRBJ2-3
clone size: .
CDR3 DNA: TGTGCCAGCAGTGAAGATACTAGCGGGACCTTTTTT
CDR3 protein: CASSEDTSGTFF

D gene: .
CDR3 length: 15
V gene: TRBV4-2
J gene: TRBJ2-7
clone size: .
CDR3 DNA: TGTGCCAGCAGCCAAGACGACTACACCACCTACGAGCAGTACTTC
CDR3 protein: CASSQDDYTTYEQYF

D gene: TRBD2
CDR3 length: 16
V gene: TRBV7-7
J gene: TRBJ2-5
clone size: .
CDR3 DNA: TGTGCCAGCAGCACTGGACTAGCGGGGGCCCGGGAGACCCAGTACTTC
CDR3 protein: CASSTGLAGARETQYF

D gene: .
CDR3 length: 13
V gene: TRBV7-3
J gene: TRBJ2-7
clone size: .
CDR3 DNA: TGTGCCAGCAATGAAGGCAAGAGGAACGAGCAGTACTTC
CDR3 protein: CASNEGKRNEQYF

D gene: TRBD1
CDR3 length: 15
V gene: TRBV19
J gene: TRBJ2-1
clone size: .
CDR3 DNA: TGTGCCAGTAGTTCCGGGACAGGTTGGGGGAATGAGCAGTTCTTC
CDR3 protein: CASSSGTGWGNEQFF

D gene: .
CDR3 length: 17
V gene: TRBV5-1
J gene: TRBJ2-2
clone size: .
CDR3 DNA: TGCGCCAGCAGCTTGGGGGTTGCGGGGGCCTACACCGGGGAGCTGTTTTTT
CDR3 protein: CASSLGVAGAYTGELFF

D gene: .
CDR3 length: 11
V gene: TRBV6-5
J gene: TRBJ1-4
clone size: .
CDR3 DNA: TGTGCCAGCAGTCAGGGCGAAAAACTGTTTTTT
CDR3 protein: CASSQGEKLFF

D gene: TRBD2
CDR3 length: 18
V gene: TRBV2
J gene: TRBJ2-7
clone size: .
CDR3 DNA: TGTGCCAGCAGTGAAGAGGGACTAGCGGGGGGTTCTATCCACGAGCAGTACTTC
CDR3 protein: CASSEEGLAGGSIHEQYF

D gene: TRBD1
CDR3 length: 14
V gene: TRBV6-1
J gene: TRBJ1-2
clone size: .
CDR3 DNA: TGTGCCAGCAGTGACCGACAGGGGAACTATGGCTACACCTTC
CDR3 protein: CASSDRQGNYGYTF

D gene: TRBD1
CDR3 length: 14
V gene: TRBV2
J gene: TRBJ2-7
clone size: .
CDR3 DNA: TGTGCCAGCAGTGACTCCGGGACAGGCCGTGGGCAGTACTTC
CDR3 protein: CASSDSGTGRGQYF

D gene: .
CDR3 length: 14
V gene: TRBV5-8
J gene: TRBJ1-1
clone size: .
CDR3 DNA: TGTGCCAGCAGCTTGGCCGGGGGGAACACTGAAGCTTTCTTT
CDR3 protein: CASSLAGGNTEAFF

D gene: .
CDR3 length: 15
V gene: TRBV4-2
J gene: TRBJ2-1
clone size: few
CDR3 DNA: TGTGCCAGCAGCCAAGCAATGCGAGTCTACAATGAGCAGTTCTTC
CDR3 protein: CASSQAMRVYNEQFF

D gene: TRBD1
CDR3 length: 15
V gene: TRBV2
J gene: TRBJ1-2
clone size: .
CDR3 DNA: TGTGCCAGCAGTGTCGGAGGGCAGGGGGCCGGTGGCTACACCTTC
CDR3 protein: CASSVGGQGAGGYTF